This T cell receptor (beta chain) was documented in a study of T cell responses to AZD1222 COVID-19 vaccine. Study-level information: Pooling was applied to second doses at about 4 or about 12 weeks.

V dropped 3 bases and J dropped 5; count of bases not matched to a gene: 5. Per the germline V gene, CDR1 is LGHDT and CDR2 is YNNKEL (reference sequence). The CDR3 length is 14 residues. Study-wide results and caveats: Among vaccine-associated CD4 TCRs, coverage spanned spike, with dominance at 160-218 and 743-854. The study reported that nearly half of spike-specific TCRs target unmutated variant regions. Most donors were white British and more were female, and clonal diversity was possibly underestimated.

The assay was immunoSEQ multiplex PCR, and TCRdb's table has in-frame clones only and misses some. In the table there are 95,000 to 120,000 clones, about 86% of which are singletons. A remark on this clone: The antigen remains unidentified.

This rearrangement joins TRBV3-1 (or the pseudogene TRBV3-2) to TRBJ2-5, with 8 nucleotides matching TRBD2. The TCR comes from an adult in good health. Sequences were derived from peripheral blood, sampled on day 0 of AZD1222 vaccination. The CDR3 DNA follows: TGTGCCAGCAGCCAGAATAGCGGGGCGGAGACCCAGTACTTC. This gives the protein CASSQNSGAETQYF.